This TCR beta chain originates from a study of blood T cell repertoires in COVID-19. Study context: Both acute and convalescent COVID-19 samples were obtained from the United States, Italy and Spain. PBMCs, B-cell-depleted T cells, or T cells were the source of the cDNA or gDNA that made up the material.

Original processing notes: Cell counts per sample came from amplifying reference gene primers. The method was immunoSEQ multiplex PCR; TCRdb's version includes in-frame clones alone and lacks a portion of them. The V and J calls and clone size are taken from that table; D and trimming were inferred from the DNA. The data hold just over 650,000 clones, with 90% observed a single time. The V segment lost 1 base and the J segment 3 bases; nucleotides outside the gene matches: 4. The CDR3 consists of 15 residues. Germline-derived CDR1 and CDR2 are LNHDA and SQIVND (reference sequence). The J gene is TRBJ1-2, the V gene TRBV19; 8 positions agree with TRBD1. The source is a woman under 30 with acute or convalescent COVID-19. Material: peripheral blood. This CDR3 reads CASSIGTGKDYGYTF. For the CDR3, the DNA is TGTGCCAGTAGTATAGGGACAGGGAAGGACTATGGCTACACCTTC. Full variable domain (missing parts from reference TRBV19 and TRBJ1-2): DGGITQSPKYLFRKEGQNVTLSCEQNLNHDAMYWYRQDPGQGLRLIYYSQIVNDFQKGDIAEGYSVSREKKESFPLTVTSAQKNPTAFYLCASSIGTGKDYGYTFGSGTRLTVV.